These T cell receptor beta chains were read from a single sample in a study of T-cell reconstitution after alpha-beta-depleted transplantation in children. A single record per CDR3 protein comes from TCRdb applying MiXCR to the PCR reads. The table includes approximately 520,000 distinct CDR3 sequences, 32% detected once. The material was PBMCs from the stem cell graft donor, obtained from the stem cell graft. Receptors were obtained from a human donor who donated a stem cell graft to a child with aplastic anemia. The conserved cysteine and the conserved F or W are not part of the CDR3 here. Each record gives: V gene, clone size, J gene, CDR3 protein. Clone size is stated in some rows and not others, as once, few, many or a class when expanded.

TRBV9	NA	TRBJ2-1	ASSVGGSGGEQF
TRBV7-9	NA	TRBJ1-2	ASSSPARLGGYT
TRBV6-2/TRBV6-3	NA	TRBJ2-2	ASSVYRDTGELF
TRBV25-1	NA	TRBJ2-3	ASSELAGVGDTQY
TRBV7-9	NA	TRBJ2-4	ASSSRTGGARFIQY
TRBV12-3/TRBV12-4	few	TRBJ2-7	ASSGTSGRVEQY
TRBV20-1	many	TRBJ1-1	SVKNIGFGAF
TRBV7-3	NA	TRBJ2-5	ASSGSGAEETQY
TRBV30	NA	TRBJ1-5	AWSLGLSNQPQH
TRBV24-1	NA	TRBJ2-1	ATSDQAAGLADYNEQF
TRBV29-1	NA	TRBJ2-7	SVEGAQDYEQY
TRBV30	few	TRBJ2-2	AGRGPAGGELF
TRBV12-5	NA	TRBJ2-2	ASGLEIGAGLDTGELF
TRBV5-1	few	TRBJ2-3	ASSLAPSGGSTDTQY
TRBV11-3	NA	TRBJ1-2	ASNGQSLL
TRBV29-1	few	TRBJ2-1	SVYWDSSNEQF
TRBV6-2/TRBV6-3	NA	TRBJ2-5	ASSYDGLYQETQY
TRBV12-3/TRBV12-4	few	TRBJ1-5	ASGGGADQPQH
TRBV6-5	NA	TRBJ2-1	ASSYSQLAGYNEQF
TRBV7-2	NA	TRBJ2-1	ASSLERLAGGRNEQF
TRBV18	NA	TRBJ2-5	ASSGQLQETQY
TRBV28	NA	TRBJ2-7	ASSFAGNSYEQY
TRBV18	NA	TRBJ2-3	ASSRNPSTDTQY
TRBV28	NA	TRBJ2-1	ASSLFRESEQF
TRBV12-1	NA	TRBJ1-2	ASSIRQPPLHGYT
TRBV11-3	NA	TRBJ2-1	ASRSTGDNEQF
TRBV5-1	few	TRBJ2-5	ASRKWEREKTQY
TRBV20-1	few	TRBJ1-1	SARDPGVNTEAF
TRBV20-1	NA	TRBJ1-2	SARAQGRADHGYT
TRBV3-1	NA	TRBJ2-6	ASSQVPGSGANVLT
TRBV19	few	TRBJ2-3	ASSPAAGTSGRANADTQY
TRBV10-3	NA	TRBJ1-1	AISDPGEPMNTEAF